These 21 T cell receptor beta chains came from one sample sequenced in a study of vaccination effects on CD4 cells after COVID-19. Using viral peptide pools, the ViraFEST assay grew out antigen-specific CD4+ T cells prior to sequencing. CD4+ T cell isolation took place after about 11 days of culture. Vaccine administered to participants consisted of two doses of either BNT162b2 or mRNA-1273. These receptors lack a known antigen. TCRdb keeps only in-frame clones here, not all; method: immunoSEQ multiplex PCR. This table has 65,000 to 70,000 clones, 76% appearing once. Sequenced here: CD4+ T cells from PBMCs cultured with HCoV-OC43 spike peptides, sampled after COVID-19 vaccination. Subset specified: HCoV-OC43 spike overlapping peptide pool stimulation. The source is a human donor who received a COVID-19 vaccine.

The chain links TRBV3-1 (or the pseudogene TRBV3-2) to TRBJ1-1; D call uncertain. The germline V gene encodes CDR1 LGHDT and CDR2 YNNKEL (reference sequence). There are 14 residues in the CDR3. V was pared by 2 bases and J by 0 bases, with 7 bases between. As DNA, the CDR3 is TGTGCCAGCAGCCAAAGAGTAATGAACACTGAAGCTTTCTTT. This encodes CASSQRVMNTEAFF.

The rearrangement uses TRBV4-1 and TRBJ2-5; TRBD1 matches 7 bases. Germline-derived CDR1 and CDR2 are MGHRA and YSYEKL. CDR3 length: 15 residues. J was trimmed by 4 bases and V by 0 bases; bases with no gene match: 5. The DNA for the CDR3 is TGCGCCAGCAGCCAAGAAGGCAGGGGGAGAGAGACCCAGTACTTC. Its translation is CASSQEGRGRETQYF.

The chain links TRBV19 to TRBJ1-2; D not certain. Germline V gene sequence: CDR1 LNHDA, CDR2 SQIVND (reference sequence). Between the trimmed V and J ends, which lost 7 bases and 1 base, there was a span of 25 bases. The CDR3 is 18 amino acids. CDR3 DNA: TGTGCCAGTAATCTATTTTATATGGAGGACCGCTTTAACTATGGCTACACCTTC. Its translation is CASNLFYMEDRFNYGYTF.

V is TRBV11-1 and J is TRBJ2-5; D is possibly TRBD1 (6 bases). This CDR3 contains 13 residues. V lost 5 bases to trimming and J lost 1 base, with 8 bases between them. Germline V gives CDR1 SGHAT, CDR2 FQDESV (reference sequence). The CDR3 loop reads CASSTGIQETQYF. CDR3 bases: TGTGCCAGCAGCACAGGGATCCAAGAGACCCAGTACTTC.

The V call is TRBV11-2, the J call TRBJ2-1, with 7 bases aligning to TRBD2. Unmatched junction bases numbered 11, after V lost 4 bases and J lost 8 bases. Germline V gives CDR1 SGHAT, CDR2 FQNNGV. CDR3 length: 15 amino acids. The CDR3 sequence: CASSSGSGGGYEQFF. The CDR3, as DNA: TGTGCCAGCAGCTCAGGGTCGGGCGGGGGTTATGAGCAGTTCTTC.

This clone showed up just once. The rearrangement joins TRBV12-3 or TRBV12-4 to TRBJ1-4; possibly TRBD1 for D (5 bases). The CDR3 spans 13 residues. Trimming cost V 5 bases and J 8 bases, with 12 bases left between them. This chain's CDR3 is CASSREGDEKLFF. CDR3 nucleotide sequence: TGTGCCAGCAGTCGAGAAGGGGACGAAAAACTGTTTTTT.

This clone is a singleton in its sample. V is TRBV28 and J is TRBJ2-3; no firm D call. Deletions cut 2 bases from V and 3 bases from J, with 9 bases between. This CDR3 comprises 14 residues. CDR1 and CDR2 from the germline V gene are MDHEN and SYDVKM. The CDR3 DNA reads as TGTGCCAGCAGTTTACCCGACTTAACAGATACGCAGTATTTT. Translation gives CASSLPDLTDTQYF.

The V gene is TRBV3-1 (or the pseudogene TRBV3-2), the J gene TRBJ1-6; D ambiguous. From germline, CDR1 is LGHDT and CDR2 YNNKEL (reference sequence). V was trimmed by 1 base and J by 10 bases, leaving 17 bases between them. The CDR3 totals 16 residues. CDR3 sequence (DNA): TGTGCCAGCAGCCAAGGAAGGCCCTCGGCCGGGTCACCCCTCCACTTT. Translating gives CASSQGRPSAGSPLHF.

In DNA form, the CDR3 reads TGTGCCAGTAGTGATCGGCCCTCGACCTCTAGCACAGATACGCAGTATTTT. Translating it yields CASSDRPSTSSTDTQYF. V gene TRBV19 combines with J gene TRBJ2-3; D is uncertain. The CDR3 length is 17 residues. CDR1 is LNHDA and CDR2 is SQIVND in the germline V gene (reference sequence). V lost 5 bases, J lost 0 bases, and 18 bases lay in between.

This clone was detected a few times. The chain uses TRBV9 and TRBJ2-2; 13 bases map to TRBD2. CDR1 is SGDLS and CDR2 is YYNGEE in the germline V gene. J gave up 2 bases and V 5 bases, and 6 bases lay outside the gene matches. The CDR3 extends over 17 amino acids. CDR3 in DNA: TGTGCCAGCAGGGCCGGGACTAGCGGGACAAACACCGGGGAGCTGTTTTTT. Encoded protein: CASRAGTSGTNTGELFF. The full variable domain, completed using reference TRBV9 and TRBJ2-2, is DSGVTQTPKHLITATGQRVTLRCSPRSGDLSVYWYQQSLDQGLQFLIQYYNGEERAKGNILERFSAQQFPDLHSELNLSSLELGDSALYFCASRAGTSGTNTGELFFGEGSRLTVL.

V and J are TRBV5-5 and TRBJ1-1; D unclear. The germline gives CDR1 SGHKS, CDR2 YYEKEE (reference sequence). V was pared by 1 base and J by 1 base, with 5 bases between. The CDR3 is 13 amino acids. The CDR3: CASSLMTNTEAFF. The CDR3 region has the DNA TGTGCCAGCAGCTTGATGACGAACACTGAAGCTTTCTTT.

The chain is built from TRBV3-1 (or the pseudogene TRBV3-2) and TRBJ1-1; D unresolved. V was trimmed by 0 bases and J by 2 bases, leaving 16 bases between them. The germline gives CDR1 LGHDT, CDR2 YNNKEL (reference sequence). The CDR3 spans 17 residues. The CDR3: CASSQDPQLSGNTEAFF. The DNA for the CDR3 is TGTGCCAGCAGCCAAGACCCACAACTTTCAGGAAACACTGAAGCTTTCTTT.

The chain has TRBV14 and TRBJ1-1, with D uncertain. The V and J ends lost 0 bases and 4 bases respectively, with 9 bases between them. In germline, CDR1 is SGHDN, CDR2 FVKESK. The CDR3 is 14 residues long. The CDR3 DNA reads TGTGCCAGCAGCCAAGAGTTGGCATCCACTGAAGCTTTCTTT. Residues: CASSQELASTEAFF. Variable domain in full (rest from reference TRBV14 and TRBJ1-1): EAGVTQFPSHSVIEKGQTVTLRCDPISGHDNLYWYRRVMGKEIKFLLHFVKESKQDESGMPNNRFLAERTGGTYSTLKVQPAELEDSGVYFCASSQELASTEAFFGQGTRLTVV.

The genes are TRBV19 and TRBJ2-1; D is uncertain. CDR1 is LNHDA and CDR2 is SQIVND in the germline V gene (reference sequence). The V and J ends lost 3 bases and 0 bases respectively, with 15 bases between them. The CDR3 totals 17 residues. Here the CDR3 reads CASSIGSGRSSYNEQFF. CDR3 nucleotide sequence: TGTGCCAGTAGTATCGGTTCCGGCAGGAGCTCCTACAATGAGCAGTTCTTC. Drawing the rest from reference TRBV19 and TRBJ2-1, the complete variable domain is DGGITQSPKYLFRKEGQNVTLSCEQNLNHDAMYWYRQDPGQGLRLIYYSQIVNDFQKGDIAEGYSVSREKKESFPLTVTSAQKNPTAFYLCASSIGSGRSSYNEQFFGPGTRLTVL.

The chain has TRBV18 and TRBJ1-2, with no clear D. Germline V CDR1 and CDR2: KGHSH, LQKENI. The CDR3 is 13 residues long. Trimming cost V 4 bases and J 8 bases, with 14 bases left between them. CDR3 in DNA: TGTGCCAGCTCACTCCGGACGGAGGAGGGCTACACCTTC. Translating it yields CASSLRTEEGYTF.

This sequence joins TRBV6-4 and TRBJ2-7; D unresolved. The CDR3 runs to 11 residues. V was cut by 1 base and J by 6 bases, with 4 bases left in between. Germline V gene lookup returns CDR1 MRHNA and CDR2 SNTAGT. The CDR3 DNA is TGTGCCAGCAGTGACTGGGGCGAGCAGTACGTC. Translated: CASSDWGEQYV.

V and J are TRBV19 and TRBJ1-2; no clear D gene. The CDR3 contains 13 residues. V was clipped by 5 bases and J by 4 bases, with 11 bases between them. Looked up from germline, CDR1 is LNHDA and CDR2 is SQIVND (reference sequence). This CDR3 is CASSWAAGYGYTF. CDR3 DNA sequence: TGTGCCAGTAGTTGGGCAGCAGGCTATGGCTACACCTTC.

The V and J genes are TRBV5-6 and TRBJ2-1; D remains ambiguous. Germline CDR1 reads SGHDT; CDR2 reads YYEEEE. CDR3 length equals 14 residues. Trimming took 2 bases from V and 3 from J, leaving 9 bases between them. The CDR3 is CASSLVVSYNEQFF. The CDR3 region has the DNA TGTGCCAGCAGCTTAGTCGTCAGCTACAATGAGCAGTTCTTC.

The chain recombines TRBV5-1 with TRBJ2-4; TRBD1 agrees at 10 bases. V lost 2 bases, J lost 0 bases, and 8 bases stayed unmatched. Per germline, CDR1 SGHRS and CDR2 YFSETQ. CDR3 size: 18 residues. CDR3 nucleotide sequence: TGCGCCAGCAGCTTCGGGACAGGGGACGCACTAGCCAAAAACATTCAGTACTTC. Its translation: CASSFGTGDALAKNIQYF.

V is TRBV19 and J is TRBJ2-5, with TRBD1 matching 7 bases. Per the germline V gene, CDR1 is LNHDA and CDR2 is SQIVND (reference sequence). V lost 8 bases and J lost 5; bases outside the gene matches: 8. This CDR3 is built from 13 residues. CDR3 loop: CASSDRARETQYF. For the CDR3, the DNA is TGTGCCAGTTCAGACAGGGCCCGGGAGACCCAGTACTTC.

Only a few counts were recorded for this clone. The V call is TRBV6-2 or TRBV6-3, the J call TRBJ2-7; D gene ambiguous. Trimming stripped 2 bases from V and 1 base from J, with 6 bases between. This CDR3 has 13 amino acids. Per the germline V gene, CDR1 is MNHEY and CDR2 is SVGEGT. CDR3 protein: CASSYGLSYEQYV. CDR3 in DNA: TGTGCCAGCAGTTACGGGTTATCCTACGAGCAGTACGTC.